This record covers a single T cell receptor (beta chain). This sample is drawn from a study of beta chain features in type 1 diabetes. What was sequenced were expressed TCRB transcripts, since all of the isolated RNA had been reverse transcribed. Produced via immunoSEQ multiplex PCR; TCRdb's table is partial and in-frame only. The sample includes under 400,000 clones, 10% to 15% of them seen just once. CDR3 length: 11 amino acids. V lost 1 base to trimming and J lost 7 bases, with 7 bases between them. Per the germline V gene, CDR1 is DFQATT and CDR2 is SNEGSKA (reference sequence). This sequence joins TRBV20-1 and TRBJ1-1; D gene ambiguous. The TCR comes from a man younger than 30 in good health. The sample consisted of naive CD4+ T cells from blood. CDR3 sequence reads: CSARGRGEAFF. In DNA, the CDR3 is TGCAGTGCTAGAGGGCGGGGTGAAGCTTTCTTT.